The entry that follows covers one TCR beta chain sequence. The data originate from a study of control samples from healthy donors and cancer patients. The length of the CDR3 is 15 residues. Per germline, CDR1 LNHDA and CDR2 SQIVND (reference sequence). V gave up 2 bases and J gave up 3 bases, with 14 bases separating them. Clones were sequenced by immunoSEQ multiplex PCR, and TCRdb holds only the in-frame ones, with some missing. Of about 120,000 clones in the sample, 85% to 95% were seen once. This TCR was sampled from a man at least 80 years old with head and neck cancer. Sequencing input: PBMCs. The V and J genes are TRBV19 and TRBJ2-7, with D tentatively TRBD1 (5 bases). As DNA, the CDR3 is TGTGCCAGTAGTATACAGGGCCAGGCTATCTACGAGCAGTACTTC. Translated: CASSIQGQAIYEQYF.